Listed below are T cell receptor beta chains from one sample, sequenced in a study of blood T cell repertoires in COVID-19. Sequencing was performed with immunoSEQ multiplex PCR; in TCRdb, only in-frame clones are kept and a portion is missing. The sample contains 250,000 or so clones, about three quarters of which appear only once. The sequenced material came from peripheral blood. These receptors were taken from a woman at least 80 years old with acute or convalescent COVID-19. Each CDR3 is given with its conserved first and last residue. The order of the fields is clone size, V gene, J gene, D gene, CDR3 protein, CDR3 DNA. D genes are given only for firm matches. A row's size may be missing; if present it is once, few, many or a size class.

abundance: NA; v_gene: TRBV15; j_gene: TRBJ2-3; d_gene: TRBD1; CDR3aa: CATSRFQGAGDTQYF; CDR3nt: TGTGCCACCAGCAGATTCCAGGGGGCCGGAGATACGCAGTATTTT
abundance: NA; v_gene: TRBV3-1/TRBV3-2; j_gene: TRBJ1-4; d_gene: TRBD1; CDR3aa: CASSRGTGFPDHEKLFF; CDR3nt: TGTGCCAGCAGCCGTGGGACAGGGTTTCCTGACCATGAAAAACTGTTTTTT
abundance: NA; v_gene: TRBV6-5; j_gene: TRBJ2-1; d_gene: TRBD1; CDR3aa: CASSRTGGRYNEQFF; CDR3nt: TGTGCCAGCAGCAGGACAGGGGGGAGATACAATGAGCAGTTCTTC
abundance: NA; v_gene: TRBV6-5; j_gene: TRBJ1-6; d_gene: TRBD1; CDR3aa: CASRPSTGNSPLHF; CDR3nt: TGTGCCAGCAGACCCTCGACAGGGAATTCACCCCTCCACTTT
abundance: few; v_gene: TRBV6-2/TRBV6-3; j_gene: TRBJ2-7; d_gene: NA; CDR3aa: CASSTRPSRPSTYEQYF; CDR3nt: TGTGCCAGCAGTACGCGGCCTAGCAGGCCTTCTACCTACGAGCAGTACTTC
abundance: few; v_gene: TRBV21-1; j_gene: TRBJ2-5; d_gene: NA; CDR3aa: CASSKALRGGGDGETQYF; CDR3nt: TGTGCCAGCAGCAAAGCGCTTCGAGGAGGGGGCGACGGGGAGACCCAGTACTTC
abundance: NA; v_gene: TRBV6-5; j_gene: TRBJ1-1; d_gene: NA; CDR3aa: CASSIRDEAFF; CDR3nt: TGTGCCAGCAGCATCCGGGATGAAGCTTTCTTT
abundance: NA; v_gene: TRBV6-1; j_gene: TRBJ1-1; d_gene: NA; CDR3aa: CASSDVLTEAFF; CDR3nt: TGTGCCAGCAGTGATGTATTAACTGAAGCTTTCTTT
abundance: NA; v_gene: TRBV5-4; j_gene: TRBJ2-5; d_gene: NA; CDR3aa: CASSFRERRTQYF; CDR3nt: TGTGCCAGCAGCTTCCGAGAAAGAAGGACCCAGTACTTC
abundance: few; v_gene: TRBV6-2/TRBV6-3; j_gene: TRBJ1-5; d_gene: TRBD1; CDR3aa: CASSPLGQTSNQPQHF; CDR3nt: TGTGCCAGCAGCCCGCTGGGACAGACTAGCAATCAGCCCCAGCATTTT
abundance: NA; v_gene: TRBV28; j_gene: TRBJ1-5; d_gene: NA; CDR3aa: CASRANSNQPQHF; CDR3nt: TGTGCCAGCAGAGCGAATAGCAATCAGCCCCAGCATTTT
abundance: few; v_gene: TRBV6-5; j_gene: TRBJ1-1; d_gene: TRBD1; CDR3aa: CAIRTGVLAFF; CDR3nt: TGTGCCATTAGGACAGGGGTATTAGCTTTCTTT
abundance: NA; v_gene: TRBV9; j_gene: TRBJ2-1; d_gene: TRBD2; CDR3aa: CASSVRGGRGDYNEQFF; CDR3nt: TGTGCCAGCAGCGTAAGAGGCGGGCGGGGGGATTACAATGAGCAGTTCTTC
abundance: NA; v_gene: TRBV5-1; j_gene: TRBJ2-5; d_gene: TRBD2; CDR3aa: CASNPGLAGETQYF; CDR3nt: TGCGCCAGTAACCCGGGACTAGCGGGAGAGACCCAGTACTTC
abundance: NA; v_gene: TRBV16; j_gene: TRBJ1-5; d_gene: NA; CDR3aa: CASSQLIGGNQPQHF; CDR3nt: TGTGCCAGCAGCCAATTGATCGGAGGCAATCAGCCCCAGCATTTT
abundance: NA; v_gene: TRBV2; j_gene: TRBJ1-2; d_gene: NA; CDR3aa: CASSGGPDNYGYTF; CDR3nt: TGTGCCAGCAGTGGGGGGCCGGATAACTATGGCTACACCTTC
abundance: NA; v_gene: TRBV12-3/TRBV12-4; j_gene: TRBJ1-1; d_gene: TRBD1; CDR3aa: CASSLYRGEAFF; CDR3nt: TGTGCCAGCTCGCTCTACAGGGGTGAAGCTTTCTTT
abundance: NA; v_gene: TRBV20-1; j_gene: TRBJ1-2; d_gene: NA; CDR3aa: CSARNLDGYTF; CDR3nt: TGCAGTGCTAGAAATCTCGATGGCTACACCTTC
abundance: NA; v_gene: TRBV28; j_gene: TRBJ1-5; d_gene: NA; CDR3aa: CASALQSGPQHF; CDR3nt: TGTGCCAGCGCCTTGCAATCGGGACCCCAGCATTTT
abundance: NA; v_gene: TRBV5-1; j_gene: TRBJ2-5; d_gene: NA; CDR3aa: CASSLGRGQETQYF; CDR3nt: TGCGCCAGCAGCTTGGGTAGGGGGCAAGAGACCCAGTACTTC
abundance: NA; v_gene: TRBV7-9; j_gene: TRBJ2-7; d_gene: TRBD1; CDR3aa: CASGQATSYEQYF; CDR3nt: TGTGCCAGTGGACAGGCAACCTCCTACGAGCAGTACTTC
abundance: NA; v_gene: TRBV12-2; j_gene: TRBJ2-5; d_gene: NA; CDR3aa: CASRYGTQETQYF; CDR3nt: TGTGCAAGTCGCTATGGGACTCAAGAGACCCAGTACTTC
abundance: NA; v_gene: TRBV3-1/TRBV3-2; j_gene: TRBJ1-4; d_gene: NA; CDR3aa: CASSQEFRGVGEKLFF; CDR3nt: TGTGCCAGCAGCCAAGAGTTCCGGGGGGTAGGTGAAAAACTGTTTTTT
abundance: NA; v_gene: TRBV5-1; j_gene: TRBJ1-3; d_gene: NA; CDR3aa: CASSLSQQDSGNTIYF; CDR3nt: TGCGCCAGCAGCTTGAGCCAACAGGACTCTGGAAACACCATATATTTT
abundance: NA; v_gene: TRBV5-1; j_gene: TRBJ1-2; d_gene: NA; CDR3aa: CASSPVVDGYTF; CDR3nt: TGCGCCAGCAGCCCGGTGGTGGATGGCTACACCTTC
abundance: NA; v_gene: TRBV30; j_gene: TRBJ1-2; d_gene: NA; CDR3aa: CASGGGGLGYGYTF; CDR3nt: TGTGCCTCCGGAGGGGGGGGGCTAGGCTATGGCTACACCTTC
abundance: NA; v_gene: TRBV5-1; j_gene: TRBJ2-1; d_gene: TRBD2; CDR3aa: CASSPAPGTRGNEQFF; CDR3nt: TGCGCCAGCAGCCCCGCTCCCGGGACTAGGGGCAATGAGCAGTTCTTC
abundance: NA; v_gene: TRBV27; j_gene: TRBJ2-7; d_gene: TRBD1; CDR3aa: CASSSPSTGAYEQYF; CDR3nt: TGTGCCAGCAGTTCCCCCTCGACAGGGGCCTACGAGCAGTACTTC
abundance: few; v_gene: TRBV5-6; j_gene: TRBJ1-5; d_gene: NA; CDR3aa: CASSETGINQPQHF; CDR3nt: TGTGCCAGCAGCGAAACAGGGATTAATCAGCCCCAGCATTTT
abundance: NA; v_gene: TRBV4-1; j_gene: TRBJ1-5; d_gene: NA; CDR3aa: CASSPGTGRGRLSNQPQHF; CDR3nt: TGCGCCAGCAGCCCTGGTACCGGGCGGGGGAGATTAAGCAATCAGCCCCAGCATTTT
abundance: many; v_gene: TRBV9; j_gene: TRBJ2-3; d_gene: TRBD1; CDR3aa: CASSVGTGYEDTQYF; CDR3nt: TGTGCCAGCAGCGTAGGGACAGGGTATGAAGATACGCAGTATTTT